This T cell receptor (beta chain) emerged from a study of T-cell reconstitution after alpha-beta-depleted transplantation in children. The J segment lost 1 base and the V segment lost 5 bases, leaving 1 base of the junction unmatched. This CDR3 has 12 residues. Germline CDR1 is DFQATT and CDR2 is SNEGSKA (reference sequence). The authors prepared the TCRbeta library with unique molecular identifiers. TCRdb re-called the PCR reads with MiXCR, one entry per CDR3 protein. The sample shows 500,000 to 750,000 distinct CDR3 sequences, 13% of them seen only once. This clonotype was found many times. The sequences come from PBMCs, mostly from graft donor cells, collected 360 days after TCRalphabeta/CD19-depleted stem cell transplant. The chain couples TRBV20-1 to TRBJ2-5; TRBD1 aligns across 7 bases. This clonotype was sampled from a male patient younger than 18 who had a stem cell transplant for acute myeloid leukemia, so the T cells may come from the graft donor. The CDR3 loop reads CSAWDSQETQYF. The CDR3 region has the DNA TGCAGTGCTTGGGACAGCCAAGAGACCCAGTACTTC.